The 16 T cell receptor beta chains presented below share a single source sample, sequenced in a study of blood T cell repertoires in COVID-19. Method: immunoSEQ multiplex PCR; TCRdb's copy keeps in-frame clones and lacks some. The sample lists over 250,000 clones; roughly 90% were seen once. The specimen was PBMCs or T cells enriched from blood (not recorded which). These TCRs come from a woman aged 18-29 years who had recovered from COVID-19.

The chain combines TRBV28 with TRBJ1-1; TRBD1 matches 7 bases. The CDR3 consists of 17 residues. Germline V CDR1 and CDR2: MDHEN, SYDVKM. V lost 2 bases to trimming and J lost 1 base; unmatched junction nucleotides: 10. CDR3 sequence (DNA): TGTGCCAGCAGTTTACTATCAAACAGGGGCCCGAACACTGAAGCTTTCTTT. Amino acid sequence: CASSLLSNRGPNTEAFF.

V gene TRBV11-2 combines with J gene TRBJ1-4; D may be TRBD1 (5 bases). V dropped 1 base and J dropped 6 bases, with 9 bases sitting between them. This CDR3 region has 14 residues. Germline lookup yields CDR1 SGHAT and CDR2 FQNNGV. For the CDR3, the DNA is TGTGCCAGCAGCTTAGCTGGGGGGTATGAAAAACTGTTTTTT. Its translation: CASSLAGGYEKLFF. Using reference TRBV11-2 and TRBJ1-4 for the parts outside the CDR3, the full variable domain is EAGVAQSPRYKIIEKRQSVAFWCNPISGHATLYWYQQILGQGPKLLIQFQNNGVVDDSQLPKDRFSAERLKGVDSTLKIQPAKLEDSAVYLCASSLAGGYEKLFFGSGTQLSVL.

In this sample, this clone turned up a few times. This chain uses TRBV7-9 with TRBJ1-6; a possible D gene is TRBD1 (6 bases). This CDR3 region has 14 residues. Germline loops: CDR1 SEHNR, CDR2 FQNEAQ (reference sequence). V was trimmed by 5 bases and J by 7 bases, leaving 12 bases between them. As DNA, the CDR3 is TGTGCCAGCAGCAGAACGGGGGGCAATTCACCCCTCCACTTT. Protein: CASSRTGGNSPLHF. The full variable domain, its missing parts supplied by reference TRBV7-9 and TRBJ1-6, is DTGVSQNPRHKITKRGQNVTFRCDPISEHNRLYWYRQTLGQGPEFLTYFQNEAQLEKSRLLSDRFSAERPKGSFSTLEIQRTEQGDSAMYLCASSRTGGNSPLHFGNGTRLTVT.

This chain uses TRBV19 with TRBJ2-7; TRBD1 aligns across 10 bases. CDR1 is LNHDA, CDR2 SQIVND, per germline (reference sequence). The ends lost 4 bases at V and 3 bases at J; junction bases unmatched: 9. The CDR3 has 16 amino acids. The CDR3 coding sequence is TGTGCCAGTAGTACTATCCGGGACAGGGGTCGCTACGAGCAGTACTTC. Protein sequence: CASSTIRDRGRYEQYF. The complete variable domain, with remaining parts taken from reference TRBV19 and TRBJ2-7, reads DGGITQSPKYLFRKEGQNVTLSCEQNLNHDAMYWYRQDPGQGLRLIYYSQIVNDFQKGDIAEGYSVSREKKESFPLTVTSAQKNPTAFYLCASSTIRDRGRYEQYFGPGTRLTVT.

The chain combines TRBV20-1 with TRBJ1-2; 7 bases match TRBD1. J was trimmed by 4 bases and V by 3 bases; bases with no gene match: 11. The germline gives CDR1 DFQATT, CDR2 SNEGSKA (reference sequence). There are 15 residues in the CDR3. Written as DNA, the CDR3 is TGCAGTGCTAGTGGGACAGCGATTATTGGCTATGGCTACACCTTC. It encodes CSASGTAIIGYGYTF.

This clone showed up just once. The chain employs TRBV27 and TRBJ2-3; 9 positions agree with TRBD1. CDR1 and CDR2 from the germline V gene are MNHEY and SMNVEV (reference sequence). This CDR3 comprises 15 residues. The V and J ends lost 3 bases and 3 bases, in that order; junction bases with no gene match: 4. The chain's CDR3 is CASSLWTGATDTQYF. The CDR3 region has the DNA TGTGCCAGCAGTTTGTGGACAGGGGCTACAGATACGCAGTATTTT.

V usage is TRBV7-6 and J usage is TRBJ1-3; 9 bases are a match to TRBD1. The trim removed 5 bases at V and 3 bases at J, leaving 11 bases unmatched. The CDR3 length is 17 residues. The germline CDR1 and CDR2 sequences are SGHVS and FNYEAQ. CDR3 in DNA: TGTGCCAGCAGCGCCCGACAGGGGGATCGTTATGGAAACACCATATATTTT. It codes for CASSARQGDRYGNTIYF.

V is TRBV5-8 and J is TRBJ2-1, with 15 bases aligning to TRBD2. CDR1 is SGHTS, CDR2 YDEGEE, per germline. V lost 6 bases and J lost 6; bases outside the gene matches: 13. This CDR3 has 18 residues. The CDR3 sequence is CASNVPGLAGGRSNEQFF. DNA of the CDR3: TGTGCCAGCAATGTTCCGGGACTAGCGGGAGGACGTAGCAATGAGCAGTTCTTC. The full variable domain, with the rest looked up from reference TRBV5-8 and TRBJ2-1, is EAGVTQSPTHLIKTRGQQATLRCSPISGHTSVYWYQQALGLGLQFLLWYDEGEERNRGNFPPRFSGRQFPNYSSELNVNALELEDSALYLCASNVPGLAGGRSNEQFFGPGTRLTVL.

The CDR3 nucleotides are TGCGCCAGCAGCCGCCTACAGGGAGCGGCCTACGAGCAGTACTTC. This encodes CASSRLQGAAYEQYF. This chain connects TRBV4-3 to TRBJ2-7, with D perhaps TRBD1 (6 bases). Trimming removed 4 bases from V and 2 bases from J, with 15 bases in between. The germline V gene encodes CDR1 LGHNA and CDR2 YSLEER. The CDR3 totals 15 residues.

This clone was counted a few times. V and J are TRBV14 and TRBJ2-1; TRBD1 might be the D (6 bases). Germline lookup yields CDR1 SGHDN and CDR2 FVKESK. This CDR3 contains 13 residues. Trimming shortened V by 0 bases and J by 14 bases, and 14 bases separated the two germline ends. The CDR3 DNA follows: TGTGCCAGCAGCCAAGATCTAGGGGGAGTAAAGTTCTTC. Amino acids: CASSQDLGGVKFF.

The CDR3 bases are TGTGCCAGCAGTTCCCCGGGACTAGGCACTGAAGCTTTCTTT. It codes for CASSSPGLGTEAFF. This sequence joins TRBV27 and TRBJ1-1; D may be TRBD1 (5 bases). V shed 4 bases and J shed 4 bases, with 13 bases lying between them. Germline V CDR1 and CDR2: MNHEY, SMNVEV (reference sequence). The CDR3 consists of 14 residues.

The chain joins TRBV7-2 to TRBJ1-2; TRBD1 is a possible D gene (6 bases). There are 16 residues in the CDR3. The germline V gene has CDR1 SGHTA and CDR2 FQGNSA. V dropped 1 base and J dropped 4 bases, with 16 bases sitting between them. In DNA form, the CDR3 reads TGTGCCAGCAGCTTAGACTTCTGGACAGCGTCCTATGGCTACACCTTC. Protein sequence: CASSLDFWTASYGYTF.

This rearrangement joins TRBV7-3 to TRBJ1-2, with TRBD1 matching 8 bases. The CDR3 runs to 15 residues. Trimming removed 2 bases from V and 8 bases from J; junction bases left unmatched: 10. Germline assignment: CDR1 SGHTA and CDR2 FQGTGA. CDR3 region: CASSLLGQGARGYTF. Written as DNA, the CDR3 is TGTGCCAGCAGCTTATTAGGTCAGGGGGCTAGGGGCTACACCTTC. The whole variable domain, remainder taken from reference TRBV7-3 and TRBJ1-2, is GAGVSQTPSNKVTEKGKYVELRCDPISGHTALYWYRQSLGQGPEFLIYFQGTGAADDSGLPNDRFFAVRPEGSVSTLKIQRTERGDSAVYLCASSLLGQGARGYTFGSGTRLTVV.

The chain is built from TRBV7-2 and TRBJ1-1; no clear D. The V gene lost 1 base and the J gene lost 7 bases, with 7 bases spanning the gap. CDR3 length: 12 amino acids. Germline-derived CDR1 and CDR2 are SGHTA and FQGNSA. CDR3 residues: CASSLGTDEAFF. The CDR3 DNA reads TGTGCCAGCAGCTTAGGGACTGATGAAGCTTTCTTT.

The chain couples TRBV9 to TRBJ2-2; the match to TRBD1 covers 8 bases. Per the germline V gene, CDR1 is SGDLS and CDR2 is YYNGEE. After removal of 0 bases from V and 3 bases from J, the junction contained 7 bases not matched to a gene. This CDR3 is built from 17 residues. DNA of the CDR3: TGTGCCAGCAGCGTAGCGGGACAGGTACGAGACACCGGGGAGCTGTTTTTT. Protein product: CASSVAGQVRDTGELFF.

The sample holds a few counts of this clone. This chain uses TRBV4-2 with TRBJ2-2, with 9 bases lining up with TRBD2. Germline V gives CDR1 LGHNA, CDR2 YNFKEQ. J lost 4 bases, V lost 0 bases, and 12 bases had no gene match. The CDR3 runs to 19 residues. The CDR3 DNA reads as TGTGCCAGCAGCCAAGATACCGTTCGTCTAGCGGGACCCACCGGGGAGCTGTTTTTT. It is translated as CASSQDTVRLAGPTGELFF.